The T cell receptor (beta chain) under discussion was sequenced for a study of T cells in Graves' hyperthyroidism and ophthalmopathy. What was amplified from RNA transcripts were TCR beta CDR3 regions. HTBI primers were the set used in a first-round RT-PCR of the TCR CDR3. Each CDR3 protein gets one entry after TCRdb re-called the multiplex PCR reads with MiXCR. In the table there are around 580,000 distinct CDR3 sequences, around 15% of which are singletons. The CDR3 runs to 16 residues. V was pared by 7 bases and J by 5 bases, with 20 bases between. The J gene is TRBJ2-2, the V gene TRBV12-3 or TRBV12-4, with TRBD2 as a possible D gene (8 bases). What was sequenced was blood. The sequence was collected from a woman aged 18-29 years with Graves' hyperthyroidism. For the CDR3, the DNA is TGTGCCAGCATATGGCGGGGGGACAGCCCGACCGGGGAGCTGTTTTTT. This encodes CASIWRGDSPTGELFF.